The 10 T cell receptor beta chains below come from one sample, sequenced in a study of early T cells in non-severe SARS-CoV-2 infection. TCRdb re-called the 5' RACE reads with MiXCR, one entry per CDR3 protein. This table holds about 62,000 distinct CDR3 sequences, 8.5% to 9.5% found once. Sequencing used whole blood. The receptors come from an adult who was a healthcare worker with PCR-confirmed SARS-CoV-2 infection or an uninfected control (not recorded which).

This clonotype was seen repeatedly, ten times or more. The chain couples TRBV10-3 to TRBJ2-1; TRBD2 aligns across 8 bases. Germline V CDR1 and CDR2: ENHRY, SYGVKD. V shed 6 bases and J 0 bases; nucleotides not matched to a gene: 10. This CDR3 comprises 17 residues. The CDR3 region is CAISYPLAGISYNEQFF. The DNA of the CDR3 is TGTGCCATCAGCTACCCTTTAGCGGGGATCTCCTACAATGAGCAGTTCTTC.

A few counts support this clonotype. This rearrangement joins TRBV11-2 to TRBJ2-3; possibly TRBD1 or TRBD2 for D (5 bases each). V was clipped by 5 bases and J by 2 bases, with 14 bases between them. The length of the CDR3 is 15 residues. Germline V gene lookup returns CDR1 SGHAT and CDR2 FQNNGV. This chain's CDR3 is CASSVWGTNTDTQYF. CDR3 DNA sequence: TGTGCCAGCAGCGTTTGGGGGACGAACACAGATACGCAGTATTTT.

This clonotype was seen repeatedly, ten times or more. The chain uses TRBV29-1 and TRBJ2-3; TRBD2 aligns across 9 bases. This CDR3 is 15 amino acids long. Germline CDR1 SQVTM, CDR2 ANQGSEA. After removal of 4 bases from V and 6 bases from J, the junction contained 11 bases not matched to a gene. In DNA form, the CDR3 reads TGCAGCGTTGTCGGGCTAGCGGGGAGCATGGATACGCAGTATTTT. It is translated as CSVVGLAGSMDTQYF.

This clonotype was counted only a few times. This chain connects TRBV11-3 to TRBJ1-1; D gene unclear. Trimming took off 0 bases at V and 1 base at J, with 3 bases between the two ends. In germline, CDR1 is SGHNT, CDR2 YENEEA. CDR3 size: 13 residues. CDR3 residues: CASSLDPNTEAFF. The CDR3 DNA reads TGTGCCAGCAGCTTAGACCCGAACACTGAAGCTTTCTTT.

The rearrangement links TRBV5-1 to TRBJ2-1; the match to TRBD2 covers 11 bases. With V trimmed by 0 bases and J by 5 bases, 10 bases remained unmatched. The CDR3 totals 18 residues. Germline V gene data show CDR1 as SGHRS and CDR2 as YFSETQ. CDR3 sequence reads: CASSLAPTGTSGDNEQFF. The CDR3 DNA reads TGCGCCAGCAGCTTGGCCCCAACCGGGACTAGCGGTGACAATGAGCAGTTCTTC. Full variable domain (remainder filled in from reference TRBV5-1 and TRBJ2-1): KAGVTQTPRYLIKTRGQQVTLSCSPISGHRSVSWYQQTPGQGLQFLFEYFSETQRNKGNFPGRFSGRQFSNSRSEMNVSTLELGDSALYLCASSLAPTGTSGDNEQFFGPGTRLTVL.

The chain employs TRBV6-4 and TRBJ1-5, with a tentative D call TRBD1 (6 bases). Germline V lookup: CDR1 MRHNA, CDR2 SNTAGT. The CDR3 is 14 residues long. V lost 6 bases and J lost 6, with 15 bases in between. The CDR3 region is CASSAQGVGQPQHF. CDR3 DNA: TGTGCCAGCAGCGCACAGGGCGTCGGTCAGCCCCAGCATTTT.

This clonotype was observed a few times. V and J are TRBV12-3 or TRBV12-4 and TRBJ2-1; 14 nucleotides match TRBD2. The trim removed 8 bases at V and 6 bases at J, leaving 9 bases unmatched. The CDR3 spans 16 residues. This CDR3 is CASGTSGGPRSNEQFF. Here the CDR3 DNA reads TGTGCCAGCGGGACTAGCGGGGGACCTCGGTCCAATGAGCAGTTCTTC.

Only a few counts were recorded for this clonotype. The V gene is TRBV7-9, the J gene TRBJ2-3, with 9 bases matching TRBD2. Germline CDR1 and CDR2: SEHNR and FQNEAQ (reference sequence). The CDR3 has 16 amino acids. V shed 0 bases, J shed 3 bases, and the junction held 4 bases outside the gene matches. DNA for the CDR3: TGTGCCAGCAGCTTAGCGGGACTAGCCTCGACAGATACGCAGTATTTT. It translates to CASSLAGLASTDTQYF.

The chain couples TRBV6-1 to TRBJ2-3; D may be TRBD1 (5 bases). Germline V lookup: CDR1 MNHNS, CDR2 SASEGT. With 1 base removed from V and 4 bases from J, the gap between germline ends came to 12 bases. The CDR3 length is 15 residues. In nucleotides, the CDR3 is TGTGCCAGCAGTGAAGTGGGCAGGGCCCCAGATACGCAGTATTTT. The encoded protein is CASSEVGRAPDTQYF.

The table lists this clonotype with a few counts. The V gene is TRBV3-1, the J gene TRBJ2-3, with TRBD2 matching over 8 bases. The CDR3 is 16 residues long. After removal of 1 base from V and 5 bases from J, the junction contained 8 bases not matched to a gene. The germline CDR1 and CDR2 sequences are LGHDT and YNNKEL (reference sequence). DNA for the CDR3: TGTGCCAGCAGCCAAGCCCGGGGGGGCCAAGTAGATACGCAGTATTTT. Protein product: CASSQARGGQVDTQYF.